Sequencing of this T cell receptor beta chain was carried out in a study of T-cell reconstitution after alpha-beta-depleted transplantation in children. About this clonotype itself: Its cognate antigen is unknown. The junction and the germline gene differ at one end; a read error may be behind it.

General study findings and limits: T-cell counts and diversity at one year post-transplant came mainly from newly produced T cells. The study traced high day-60 TCRbeta diversity in some patients to surviving recipient T cells and thymic progenitors. Reported findings indicate that, about two months after transplant, alpha-beta T cells came from several hundred expanded clones, which were derived from non-depleted graft cells.

Construction of the TCRbeta library involved unique molecular identifiers. TCRdb reanalysed the PCR reads using MiXCR and keeps one entry per CDR3 protein. The sample lists 780,000 or so distinct CDR3 sequences, 15% to 20% occurring once. The receptor was derived from a male patient between 5 and 17 years old who had a stem cell transplant for acute lymphoblastic leukemia, so the T cells may come from the graft donor. The starting material was PBMCs, mostly from graft donor cells, obtained 360 days after TCRalphabeta/CD19-depleted stem cell transplant.

The chain's CDR3 is CASSPRLAGITHTQYF. The CDR3, as DNA: TGTGCCAGCAGTCCTAGACTAGCGGGGATCACACATACGCAGTATTTT. The chain has TRBV12-3 or TRBV12-4 and TRBJ2-3, with 11 bases fitting TRBD2. The CDR3 consists of 16 residues.